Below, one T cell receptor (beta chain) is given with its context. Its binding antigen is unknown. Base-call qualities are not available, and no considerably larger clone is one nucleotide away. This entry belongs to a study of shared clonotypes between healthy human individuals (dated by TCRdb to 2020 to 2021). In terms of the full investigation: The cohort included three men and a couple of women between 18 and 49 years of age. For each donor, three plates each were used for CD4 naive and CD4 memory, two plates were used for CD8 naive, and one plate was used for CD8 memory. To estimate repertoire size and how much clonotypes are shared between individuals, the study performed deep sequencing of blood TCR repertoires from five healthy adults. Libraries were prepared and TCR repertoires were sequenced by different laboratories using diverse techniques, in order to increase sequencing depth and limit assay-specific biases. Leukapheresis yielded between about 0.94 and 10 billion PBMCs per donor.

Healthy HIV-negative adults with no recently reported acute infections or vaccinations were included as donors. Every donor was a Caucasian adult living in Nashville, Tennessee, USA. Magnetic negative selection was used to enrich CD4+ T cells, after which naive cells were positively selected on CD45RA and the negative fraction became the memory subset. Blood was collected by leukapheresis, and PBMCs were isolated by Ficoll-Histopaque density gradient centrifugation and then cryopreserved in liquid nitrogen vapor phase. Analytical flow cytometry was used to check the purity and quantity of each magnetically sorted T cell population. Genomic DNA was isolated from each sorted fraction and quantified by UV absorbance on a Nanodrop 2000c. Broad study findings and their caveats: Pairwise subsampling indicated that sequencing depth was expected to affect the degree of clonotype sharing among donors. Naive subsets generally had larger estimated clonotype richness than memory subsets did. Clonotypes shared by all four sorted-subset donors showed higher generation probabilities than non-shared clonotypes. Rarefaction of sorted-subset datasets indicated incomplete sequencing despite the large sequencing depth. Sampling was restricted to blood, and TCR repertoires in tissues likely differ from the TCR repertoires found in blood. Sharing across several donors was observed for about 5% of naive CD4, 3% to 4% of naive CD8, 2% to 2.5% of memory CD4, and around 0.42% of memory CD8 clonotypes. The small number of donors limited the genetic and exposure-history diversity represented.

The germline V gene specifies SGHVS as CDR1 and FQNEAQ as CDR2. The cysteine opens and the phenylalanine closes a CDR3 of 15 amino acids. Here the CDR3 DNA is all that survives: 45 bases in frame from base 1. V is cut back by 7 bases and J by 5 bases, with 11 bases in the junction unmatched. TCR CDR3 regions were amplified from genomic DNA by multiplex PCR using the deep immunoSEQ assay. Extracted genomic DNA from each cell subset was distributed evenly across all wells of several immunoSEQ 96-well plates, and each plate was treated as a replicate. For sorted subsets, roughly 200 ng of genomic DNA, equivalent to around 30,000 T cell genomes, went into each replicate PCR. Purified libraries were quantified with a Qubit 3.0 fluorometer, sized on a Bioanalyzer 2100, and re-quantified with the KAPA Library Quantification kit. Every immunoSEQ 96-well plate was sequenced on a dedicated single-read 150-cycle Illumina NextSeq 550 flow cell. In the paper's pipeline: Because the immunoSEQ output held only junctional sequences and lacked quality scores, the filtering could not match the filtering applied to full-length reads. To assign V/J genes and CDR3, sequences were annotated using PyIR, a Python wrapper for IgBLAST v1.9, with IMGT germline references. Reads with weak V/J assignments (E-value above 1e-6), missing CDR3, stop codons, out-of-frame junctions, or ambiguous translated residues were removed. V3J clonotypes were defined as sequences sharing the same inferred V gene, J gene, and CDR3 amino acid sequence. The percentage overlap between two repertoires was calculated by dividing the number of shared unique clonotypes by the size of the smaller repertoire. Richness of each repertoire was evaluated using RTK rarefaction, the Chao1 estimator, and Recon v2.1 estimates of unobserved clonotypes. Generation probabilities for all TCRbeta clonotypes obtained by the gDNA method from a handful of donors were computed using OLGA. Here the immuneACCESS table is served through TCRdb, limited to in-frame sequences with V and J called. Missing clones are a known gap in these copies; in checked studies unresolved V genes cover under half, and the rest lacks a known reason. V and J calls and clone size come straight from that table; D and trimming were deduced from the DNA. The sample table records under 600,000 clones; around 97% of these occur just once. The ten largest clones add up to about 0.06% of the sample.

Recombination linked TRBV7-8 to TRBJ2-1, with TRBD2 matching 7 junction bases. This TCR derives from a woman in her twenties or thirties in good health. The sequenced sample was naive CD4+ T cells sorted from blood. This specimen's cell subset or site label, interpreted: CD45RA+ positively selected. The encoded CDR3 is CASTEAGRKDNEQFF. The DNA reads TGTGCCAGCACCGAAGCGGGAAGGAAAGACAATGAGCAGTTCTTC. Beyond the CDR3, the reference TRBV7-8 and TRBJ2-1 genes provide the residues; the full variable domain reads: GAGVSQSPRYKVAKRGQDVALRCDPISGHVSLFWYQQALGQGPEFLTYFQNEAQLDKSGLPSDRFFAERPEGSVSTLKIQRTQQEDSAVYLCASTEAGRKDNEQFFGPGTRLTVL.